This T cell receptor beta chain was sequenced for a study of beta chain features in type 1 diabetes. Trimming stripped 1 base from V and 6 bases from J, with 16 bases between. CDR3 length equals 16 residues. CDR1 and CDR2 (germline): SGHVS, FNYEAQ. The study, taken as a whole, reports: TCRB CDR3 length was moderately but significantly reduced in all four CD4+ subsets of Type 1 diabetes patients.

Expressed TCRB transcripts were sequenced because the entire RNA isolate underwent reverse transcription. Assay used: immunoSEQ multiplex PCR; TCRdb lists only in-frame clones, some missing. The data show roughly 700,000 clones, around 15% seen once. Details on this clone: The antigen is unknown.

The sequence was collected from a man aged 18 to 29 with type 1 diabetes. The sample was naive CD4+ T cells from blood. The chain employs TRBV7-6 and TRBJ2-1, with D perhaps TRBD1 (6 bases). The CDR3 spells CASSLDGRGFANEQFF. The CDR3 nucleotides are TGTGCCAGCAGCTTAGATGGCAGGGGTTTCGCCAATGAGCAGTTCTTC.